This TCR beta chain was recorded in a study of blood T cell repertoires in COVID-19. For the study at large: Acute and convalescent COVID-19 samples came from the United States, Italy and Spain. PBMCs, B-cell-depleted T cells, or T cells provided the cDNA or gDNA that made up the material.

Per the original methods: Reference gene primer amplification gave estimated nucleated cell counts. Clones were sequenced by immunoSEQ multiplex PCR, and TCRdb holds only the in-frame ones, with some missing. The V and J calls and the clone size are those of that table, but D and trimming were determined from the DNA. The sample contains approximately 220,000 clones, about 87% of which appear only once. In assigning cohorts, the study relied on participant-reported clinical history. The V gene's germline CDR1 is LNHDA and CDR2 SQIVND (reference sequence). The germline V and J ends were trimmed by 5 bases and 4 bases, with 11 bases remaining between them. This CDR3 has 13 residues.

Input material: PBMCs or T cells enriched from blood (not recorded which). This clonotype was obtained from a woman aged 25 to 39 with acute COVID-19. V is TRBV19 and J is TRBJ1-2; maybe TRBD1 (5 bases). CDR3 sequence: CASSGGTAYGYTF. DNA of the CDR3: TGTGCCAGTAGTGGGGGGACCGCCTATGGCTACACCTTC.